This section outlines one T cell receptor (beta chain) sequence together with its context. The data stem from a study of Ad26.COV2.S vaccination and SARS-CoV-2 variants. Libraries were prepared by immunoSEQ multiplex PCR; TCRdb keeps only in-frame clonotypes and omits some of them. The sample lists fewer than 800,000 clones, roughly 90% occurring once. Treatment defined: some 20 received Ad26.COV2.S at low or high dose, single or two shots; about 5 received placebo; per-sample allocation not given. Vaccine and placebo recipients were sampled on day 63 after the first injection. The specimen comprised peripheral blood, sampled in a trial of Ad26.COV2.S vaccine versus placebo. This TCR derives from a person between 18 and 65 years old who received the Ad26.COV2.S COVID-19 vaccine or a placebo.

The CDR3 region is CASSYGGNRSGNTIYF. CDR3 sequence (DNA): TGTGCCAGCAGTTACGGGGGCAACCGCTCTGGAAACACCATATATTTT. The V gene is TRBV6-6, the J gene TRBJ1-3, with D possibly TRBD1 on 6 matching bases. CDR1 MNHNY and CDR2 SVGAGI come from the germline V gene (reference sequence). The V and J ends lost 2 bases and 0 bases respectively, with 11 bases between them. This CDR3 region has 16 residues.